A single sample is the source of the 11 T cell receptor beta chains below, sequenced in a study of beta chain features in type 1 diabetes. These TCRs are of unknown antigen specificity. The study, taken as a whole, reports: Moderate but significant shortening of TCRB CDR3s was recorded in all four CD4+ subsets from Type 1 diabetes patients.

Expressed TCRB transcripts got sequenced, as all isolated RNA was reverse transcribed. Sequencing was performed with immunoSEQ multiplex PCR; in TCRdb, only in-frame clones are kept and a portion is missing. The repertoire holds 600,000 to 700,000 clones, approximately 13% seen once, with 0.095% to 0.15% in the top ten. Sequenced sample: naive CD4+ T cells from blood. Receptors were obtained from a man aged 25 to 40 with type 1 diabetes.

As for this clone: One junction end does not reproduce the germline sequence, and a read error may be involved. The chain recombines TRBV5-1 with TRBJ2-1; no clear D. CDR3 length: 13 amino acids. The germline CDR1 and CDR2 sequences are SGHRS and YFSETQ. The CDR3 region is CASTLDDYNEQFF. CDR3 nucleotide sequence: TGCGCCAGCACCTTGGATGATTACAATGAGCAGTTCTTC.

The table lists this clone with a few counts. The J gene is TRBJ1-1, the V gene TRBV2; tentatively, D is TRBD1 (5 bases). CDR3 size: 14 residues. V lost 7 bases, J lost 2 bases, and 14 bases lay in between. Germline V CDR1 and CDR2: SNHLY, FYNNEI. For the CDR3, the DNA is TGTGCCAGCAAGCAGGGCCTGATAAACACTGAAGCTTTCTTT. Its protein is CASKQGLINTEAFF.

V and J are TRBV7-3 and TRBJ2-7; D is unclear. With the DNA end fitting TRBJ2-5 better, the J assignment may be wrong. This CDR3 region has 11 residues. CDR1 is SGHTA, CDR2 FQGTGA, per germline. The CDR3 region is CASRRQETQYF. The CDR3 coding sequence is TGTGCCAGCAGGCGACAAGAGACCCAGTACTTC.

This clone was picked up a small number of times. J is TRBJ2-5 and V is TRBV7-8; the D call may be TRBD1 or TRBD2 (6 bases each). Trimming took off 3 bases at V and 4 bases at J, with 12 bases between the two ends. From germline, CDR1 is SGHVS and CDR2 FQNEAQ. This CDR3 has 14 amino acids. CDR3 nucleotide sequence: TGTGCCAGCAGCTTGGGGGGCCCTATAGAGACCCAGTACTTC. Translated, it gives CASSLGGPIETQYF. The full variable domain, its missing parts supplied by reference TRBV7-8 and TRBJ2-5, is GAGVSQSPRYKVAKRGQDVALRCDPISGHVSLFWYQQALGQGPEFLTYFQNEAQLDKSGLPSDRFFAERPEGSVSTLKIQRTQQEDSAVYLCASSLGGPIETQYFGPGTRLLVL.

This rearrangement joins TRBV2 to TRBJ1-2, with a weak D call TRBD1 (6 bases). Germline lookup yields CDR1 SNHLY and CDR2 FYNNEI. Trimming cost V 5 bases and J 2 bases, with 9 bases left between them. The CDR3 has 13 residues. The CDR3 DNA reads as TGTGCCAGCAGTCTTCAGGGGAACTATGGCTACACCTTC. Amino acids: CASSLQGNYGYTF.

This clone was seen more than once but under ten times. The chain employs TRBV27 and TRBJ2-1; weak D call: TRBD1 (6 bases). This CDR3 is 15 amino acids long. The V gene lost 2 bases and the J gene lost 2 bases, with 10 bases spanning the gap. Germline V gene data show CDR1 as MNHEY and CDR2 as SMNVEV (reference sequence). This chain's CDR3 is CASSLETGPYNEQFF. CDR3 bases: TGTGCCAGCAGTTTAGAGACAGGACCCTACAATGAGCAGTTCTTC.

The table lists this clone with a few counts. The chain couples TRBV5-1 to TRBJ2-5, with 12 bases matching TRBD2. The CDR3 is made up of 18 amino acids. The germline V gene encodes CDR1 SGHRS and CDR2 YFSETQ. V shed 0 bases, J shed 0 bases, and the junction held 6 bases outside the gene matches. CDR3 in amino acids: CASSLGLAGVMYQETQYF. For the CDR3, the DNA is TGCGCCAGCAGCTTGGGACTAGCGGGGGTCATGTACCAAGAGACCCAGTACTTC. Drawing the rest from reference TRBV5-1 and TRBJ2-5, the complete variable domain is KAGVTQTPRYLIKTRGQQVTLSCSPISGHRSVSWYQQTPGQGLQFLFEYFSETQRNKGNFPGRFSGRQFSNSRSEMNVSTLELGDSALYLCASSLGLAGVMYQETQYFGPGTRLLVL.

This clone occurred a few times. The chain uses TRBV5-1 and TRBJ1-4; no firm D call. The CDR3 is 13 residues long. Trimming shortened V by 2 bases and J by 5 bases, and 7 bases separated the two germline ends. CDR1 is SGHRS, CDR2 YFSETQ, per germline. The CDR3 reads CASSFGRNEKLFF. CDR3 bases: TGCGCCAGCAGCTTTGGAAGGAATGAAAAACTGTTTTTT.

This clone was detected only a few times. V and J are TRBV9 and TRBJ2-4; D remains unclear. CDR3 size: 12 residues. CDR1 SGDLS and CDR2 YYNGEE come from the germline V gene. V lost 5 bases, J lost 7 bases, and 10 bases lay in between. The chain's CDR3 is CASSANSNIQYF. The CDR3 DNA is TGTGCCAGCAGTGCCAATAGCAACATTCAGTACTTC.

J is TRBJ2-7 and V is TRBV18; TRBD1 might be the D (7 bases). Looked up from germline, CDR1 is KGHSH and CDR2 is LQKENI. V was cut by 0 bases and J by 2 bases, with 11 bases left in between. This CDR3 region has 15 residues. The DNA of the CDR3 is TGTGCCAGCTCACCACCCAGCAGGGGGGCCTACGAGCAGTACTTC. This sequence encodes CASSPPSRGAYEQYF.

The rearrangement uses TRBV7-2 and TRBJ1-4; D not certain. Between the trimmed V and J ends, which lost 5 bases and 5 bases, there was a span of 15 bases. The germline CDR1 and CDR2 sequences are SGHTA and FQGNSA. CDR3 length equals 15 residues. CDR3 bases: TGTGCCAGCAGCCCGCGGACGGGTGAGAATGAAAAACTGTTTTTT. This gives the protein CASSPRTGENEKLFF.